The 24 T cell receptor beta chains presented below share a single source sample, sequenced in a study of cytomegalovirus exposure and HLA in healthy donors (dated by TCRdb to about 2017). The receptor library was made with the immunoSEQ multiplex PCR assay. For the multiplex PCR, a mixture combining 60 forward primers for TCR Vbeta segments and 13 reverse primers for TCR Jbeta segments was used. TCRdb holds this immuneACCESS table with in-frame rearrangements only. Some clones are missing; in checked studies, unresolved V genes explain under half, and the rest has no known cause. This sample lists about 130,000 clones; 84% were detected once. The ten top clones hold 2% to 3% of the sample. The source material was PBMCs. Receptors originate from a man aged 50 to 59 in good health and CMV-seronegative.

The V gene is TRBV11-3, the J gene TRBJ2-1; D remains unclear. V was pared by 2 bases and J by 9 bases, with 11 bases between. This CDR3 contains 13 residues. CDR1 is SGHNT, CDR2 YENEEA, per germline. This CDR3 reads CASSLYSRREQFF. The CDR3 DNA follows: TGTGCCAGCAGCTTATACTCGAGGCGTGAGCAGTTCTTC.

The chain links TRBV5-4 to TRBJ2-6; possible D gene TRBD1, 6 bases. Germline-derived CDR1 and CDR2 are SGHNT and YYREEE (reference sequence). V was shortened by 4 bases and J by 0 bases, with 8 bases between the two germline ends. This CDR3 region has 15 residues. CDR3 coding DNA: TGTGCCAGCAGCATACAGGGCTCTGGGGCCAACGTCCTGACTTTC. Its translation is CASSIQGSGANVLTF. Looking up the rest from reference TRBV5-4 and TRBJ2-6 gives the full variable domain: ETGVTQSPTHLIKTRGQQVTLRCSSQSGHNTVSWYQQALGQGPQFIFQYYREEENGRGNFPPRFSGLQFPNYSSELNVNALELDDSALYLCASSIQGSGANVLTFGAGSRLTVL.

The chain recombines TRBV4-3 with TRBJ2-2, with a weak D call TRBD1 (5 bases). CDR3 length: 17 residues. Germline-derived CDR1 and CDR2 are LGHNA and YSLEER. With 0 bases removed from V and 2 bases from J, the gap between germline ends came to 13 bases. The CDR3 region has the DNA TGCGCCAGCAGCCAAGATTTAAGGGGCTACAACACCGGGGAGCTGTTTTTT. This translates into CASSQDLRGYNTGELFF.

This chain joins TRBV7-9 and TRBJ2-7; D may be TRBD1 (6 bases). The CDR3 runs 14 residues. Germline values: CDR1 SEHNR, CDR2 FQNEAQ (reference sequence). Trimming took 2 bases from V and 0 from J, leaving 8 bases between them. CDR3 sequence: CASSLRGFSYEQYF. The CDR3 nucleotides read TGTGCCAGCAGCTTAAGGGGGTTCTCCTACGAGCAGTACTTC.

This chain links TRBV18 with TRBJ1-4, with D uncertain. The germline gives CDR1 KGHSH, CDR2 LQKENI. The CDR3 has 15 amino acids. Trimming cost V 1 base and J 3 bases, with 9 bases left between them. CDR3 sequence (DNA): TGTGCCAGCTCACCACAACAGTTCGCTAATGAAAAACTGTTTTTT. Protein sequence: CASSPQQFANEKLFF.

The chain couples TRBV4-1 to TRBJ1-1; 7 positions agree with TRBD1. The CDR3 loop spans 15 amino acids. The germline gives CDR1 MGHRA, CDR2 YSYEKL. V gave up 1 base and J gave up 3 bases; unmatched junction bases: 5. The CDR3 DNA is TGCGCCAGCAGCCAAGTGGCCAGGGGGGACACTGAAGCTTTCTTT. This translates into CASSQVARGDTEAFF.

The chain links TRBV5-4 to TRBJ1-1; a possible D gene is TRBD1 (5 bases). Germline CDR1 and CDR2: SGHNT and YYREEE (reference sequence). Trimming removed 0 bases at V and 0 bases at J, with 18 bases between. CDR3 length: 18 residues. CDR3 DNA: TGTGCCAGCAGCTTGGGCCCCAGGGCTCAAGGAGTGAACACTGAAGCTTTCTTT. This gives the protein CASSLGPRAQGVNTEAFF.

The CDR3 is CASSPLGTGPNSPLHF. The CDR3 region has the DNA TGTGCCAGCAGCCCCCTTGGGACAGGACCTAATTCACCCCTCCACTTT. The J gene is TRBJ1-6, the V gene TRBV14, with 8 nucleotides matching TRBD1. V shed 4 bases and J 6 bases; nucleotides not matched to a gene: 8. Germline CDR1 reads SGHDN; CDR2 reads FVKESK. The CDR3 loop spans 16 amino acids.

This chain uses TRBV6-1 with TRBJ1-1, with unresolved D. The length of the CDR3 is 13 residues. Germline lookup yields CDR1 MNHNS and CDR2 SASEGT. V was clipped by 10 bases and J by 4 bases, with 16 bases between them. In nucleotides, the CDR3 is TGTGCCACCAATAGGGCAGGAGGCACTGAAGCTTTCTTT. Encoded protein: CATNRAGGTEAFF.

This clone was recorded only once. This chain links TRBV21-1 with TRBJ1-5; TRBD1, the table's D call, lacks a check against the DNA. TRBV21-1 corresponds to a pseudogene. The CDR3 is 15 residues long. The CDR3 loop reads CASSSSGTGVQPQHF. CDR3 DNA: TGTGCCAGCAGCTCCTCGGGGACAGGGGTTCAGCCCCAGCATTTT.

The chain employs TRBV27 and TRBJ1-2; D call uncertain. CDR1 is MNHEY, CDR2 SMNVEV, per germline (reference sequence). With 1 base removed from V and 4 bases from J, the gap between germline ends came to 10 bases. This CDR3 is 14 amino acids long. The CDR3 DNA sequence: TGTGCCAGCAGTTTATTCCCGTTGAGCTATGGCTACACCTTC. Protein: CASSLFPLSYGYTF.

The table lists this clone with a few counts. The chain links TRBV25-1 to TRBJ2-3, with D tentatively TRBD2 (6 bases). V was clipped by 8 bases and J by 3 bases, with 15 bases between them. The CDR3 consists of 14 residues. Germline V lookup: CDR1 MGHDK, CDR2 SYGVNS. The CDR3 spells CASGRRGRTDTQYF. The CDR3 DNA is TGTGCCAGCGGAAGGAGGGGTCGGACAGATACGCAGTATTTT. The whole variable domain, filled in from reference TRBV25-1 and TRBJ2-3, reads EADIYQTPRYLVIGTGKKITLECSQTMGHDKMYWYQQDPGMELHLIHYSYGVNSTEKGDLSSESTVSRIRTEHFPLTLESARPSHTSQYLCASGRRGRTDTQYFGPGTRLTVL.

CDR3 protein: CAWSSGQGAEAFF. The CDR3 DNA reads TGTGCCTGGAGTTCGGGACAGGGTGCTGAAGCTTTCTTT. The V call is TRBV30, the J call TRBJ1-1; 9 bases align to TRBD1. The CDR3 contains 13 residues. Per the germline V gene, CDR1 is GTSNPN and CDR2 is SVGIG (reference sequence). V shed 2 bases and J 6 bases; nucleotides not matched to a gene: 4.

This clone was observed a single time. The CDR3 region is CASTDLRDREGEAFF. The CDR3 nucleotides read TGTGCCAGCACTGACCTCCGGGATCGGGAGGGTGAAGCTTTCTTT. The V and J genes are TRBV6-5 and TRBJ1-1, with D unclear. Germline loops: CDR1 MNHEY, CDR2 SVGAGI. This CDR3 has 15 residues. V was trimmed by 7 bases and J by 7 bases, leaving 22 bases between them.

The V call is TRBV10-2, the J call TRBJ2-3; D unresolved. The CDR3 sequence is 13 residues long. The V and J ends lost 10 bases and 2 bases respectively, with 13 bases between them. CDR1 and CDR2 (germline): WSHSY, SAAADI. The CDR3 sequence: CATTEQNTDTQYF. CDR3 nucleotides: TGCGCCACCACGGAGCAAAACACAGATACGCAGTATTTT.

The CDR3 DNA sequence: TGTGCCAGCAATCCTAGCGGGGGGTACACAGATACGCAGTATTTT. Translating gives CASNPSGGYTDTQYF. The V and J genes are TRBV9 and TRBJ2-3; 11 nucleotides line up with TRBD2. V shed 6 bases, J shed 2 bases, and the junction held 5 bases outside the gene matches. Germline CDR1 is SGDLS and CDR2 is YYNGEE. This CDR3 is 15 amino acids long.

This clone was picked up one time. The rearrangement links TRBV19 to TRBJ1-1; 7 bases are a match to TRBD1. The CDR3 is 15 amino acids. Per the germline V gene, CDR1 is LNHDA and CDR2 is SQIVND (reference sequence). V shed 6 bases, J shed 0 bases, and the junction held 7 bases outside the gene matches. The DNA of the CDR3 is TGTGCCAGTAGCCACAGGGGATTAATGAACACTGAAGCTTTCTTT. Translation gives CASSHRGLMNTEAFF. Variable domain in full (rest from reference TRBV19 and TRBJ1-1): DGGITQSPKYLFRKEGQNVTLSCEQNLNHDAMYWYRQDPGQGLRLIYYSQIVNDFQKGDIAEGYSVSREKKESFPLTVTSAQKNPTAFYLCASSHRGLMNTEAFFGQGTRLTVV.

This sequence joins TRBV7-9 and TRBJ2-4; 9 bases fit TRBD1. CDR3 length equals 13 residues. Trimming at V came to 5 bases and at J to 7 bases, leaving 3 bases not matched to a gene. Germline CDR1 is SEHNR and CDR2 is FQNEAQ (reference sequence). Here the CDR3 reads CASSGTGFNIQYF. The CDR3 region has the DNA TGTGCCAGCAGCGGGACAGGGTTTAACATTCAGTACTTC.

The CDR3 loop reads CASSGQTQNTEAFF. CDR3 DNA: TGCGCCAGCAGCGGCCAAACGCAGAACACTGAAGCTTTCTTT. The rearrangement uses TRBV5-1 and TRBJ1-1; D unclear. Germline loops: CDR1 SGHRS, CDR2 YFSETQ. Trimming removed 4 bases at V and 1 base at J, with 11 bases between. The CDR3 is made up of 14 amino acids.

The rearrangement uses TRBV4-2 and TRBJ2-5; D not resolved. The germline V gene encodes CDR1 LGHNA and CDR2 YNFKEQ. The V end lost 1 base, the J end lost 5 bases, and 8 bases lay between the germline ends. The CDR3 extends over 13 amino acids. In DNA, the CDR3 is TGTGCCAGCAGCCAAGTATCGGGTGAGACCCAGTACTTC. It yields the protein CASSQVSGETQYF.

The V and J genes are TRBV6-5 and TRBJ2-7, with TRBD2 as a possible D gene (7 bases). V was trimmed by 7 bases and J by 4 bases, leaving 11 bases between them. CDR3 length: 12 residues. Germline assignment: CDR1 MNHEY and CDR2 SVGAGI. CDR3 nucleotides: TGTGCCAGCAACGGGGGGCTGTACGAGCAGTACTTC. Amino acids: CASNGGLYEQYF.

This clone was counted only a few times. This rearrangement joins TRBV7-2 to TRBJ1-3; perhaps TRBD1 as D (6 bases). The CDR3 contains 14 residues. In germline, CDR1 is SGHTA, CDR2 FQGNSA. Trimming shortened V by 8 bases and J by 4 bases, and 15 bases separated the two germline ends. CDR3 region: CASERGGGGNTIYF. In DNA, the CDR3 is TGTGCCAGCGAGCGGGGAGGGGGAGGAAACACCATATATTTT. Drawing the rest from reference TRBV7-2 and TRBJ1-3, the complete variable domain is GAGVSQSPSNKVTEKGKDVELRCDPISGHTALYWYRQSLGQGLEFLIYFQGNSAPDKSGLPSDRFSAERTGGSVSTLTIQRTQQEDSAVYLCASERGGGGNTIYFGEGSWLTVV.

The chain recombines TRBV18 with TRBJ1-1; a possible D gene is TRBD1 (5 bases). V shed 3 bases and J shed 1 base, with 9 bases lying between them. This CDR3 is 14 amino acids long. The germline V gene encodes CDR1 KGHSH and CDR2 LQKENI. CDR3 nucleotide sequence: TGTGCCAGCTCACCTTCCAGGGCGAACACTGAAGCTTTCTTT. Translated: CASSPSRANTEAFF.

This CDR3 is CASSLATGVMNSPLHF. In DNA form, the CDR3 reads TGTGCCAGCAGCTTGGCAACAGGGGTGATGAATTCACCCCTCCACTTT. The rearrangement links TRBV5-4 to TRBJ1-6, with TRBD1 matching 7 bases. Germline loops: CDR1 SGHNT, CDR2 YYREEE (reference sequence). The V gene end was trimmed by 0 bases and the J gene end by 7 bases; junction bases not matched to a gene: 7. CDR3 length: 16 residues.